Below, 32 T cell receptor beta chains from the same sample are listed, as sequenced in a study of TIL therapy for anti-PD-1-resistant metastatic lung cancer. This was the immunoSEQ v3 assay. Libraries were prepared by immunoSEQ multiplex PCR; TCRdb keeps only in-frame clonotypes and omits some of them. The top ten hold 5.6% of the sample, which has about 50,000 clones, less than 75% seen once. Specified time point: pre-treatment sample, taken before nivolumab and TIL therapy. Most excised metastases sampled were pleural nodules or supraclavicular lymph nodes. Sequenced here: tumor tissue, sampled at baseline. These receptors originate from a person aged 25 to 80 with non-small cell lung cancer.

The V and J genes are TRBV2 and TRBJ2-7, with TRBD1 identical over 7 bases. Germline values: CDR1 SNHLY, CDR2 FYNNEI. The CDR3 has 15 residues. The trim removed 8 bases at V and 1 base at J, leaving 11 bases unmatched. This CDR3 reads CASSPLPGQSYEQYF. CDR3 DNA sequence: TGTGCCAGCTCCCCACTCCCGGGACAGTCCTACGAGCAGTACTTC.

This chain uses TRBV27 with TRBJ1-2, with 10 bases that match TRBD1. This CDR3 has 14 amino acids. With 3 bases clipped from V and 7 bases from J, the junction kept 5 bases outside the gene matches. Germline V lookup: CDR1 MNHEY, CDR2 SMNVEV (reference sequence). CDR3 loop: CASSLRTGGAGYTF. In DNA form, the CDR3 reads TGTGCCAGCAGTTTGCGGACAGGGGGGGCTGGCTACACCTTC.

This chain joins TRBV11-3 and TRBJ1-1; D not certain. In germline, CDR1 is SGHNT, CDR2 YENEEA. This CDR3 region has 13 residues. V lost 3 bases and J lost 3, with 8 bases in between. CDR3 in DNA: TGTGCCAGCAGCTTTTCGTGGGACACTGAAGCTTTCTTT. As protein: CASSFSWDTEAFF.

This clone has a count of ten or more. The chain combines TRBV4-1 with TRBJ1-5; 9 positions agree with TRBD1. The junction had 4 bases not matched to a gene; V was cut back by 2 bases and J by 2 bases. Germline CDR1 reads MGHRA; CDR2 reads YSYEKL. CDR3 length equals 16 residues. The CDR3 DNA reads as TGCGCCAGCAGCCAAACCGGGACAGGGCGCAATCAGCCCCAGCATTTT. Translating gives CASSQTGTGRNQPQHF.

This rearrangement joins TRBV5-6 to TRBJ1-2; weak D call: TRBD1 (6 bases). Between the trimmed V and J ends, which lost 4 bases and 3 bases, there was a span of 13 bases. Germline V gene lookup returns CDR1 SGHDT and CDR2 YYEEEE. CDR3 length: 14 residues. CDR3 in DNA: TGTGCCAGCAGCGCTCCAGGGGTTGACTATGGCTACACCTTC. It is translated as CASSAPGVDYGYTF.

V is TRBV9 and J is TRBJ2-7; 7 bases align to TRBD1. The CDR3 spans 15 residues. V lost 0 bases to trimming and J lost 1 base; unmatched junction nucleotides: 4. Germline V gene lookup returns CDR1 SGDLS and CDR2 YYNGEE. In DNA form, the CDR3 reads TGTGCCAGCAGCGTAGAGTCGGGACAGTCCTACGAGCAGTACTTC. Its protein product is CASSVESGQSYEQYF. Filled out from reference TRBV9 and TRBJ2-7, the complete variable domain reads DSGVTQTPKHLITATGQRVTLRCSPRSGDLSVYWYQQSLDQGLQFLIQYYNGEERAKGNILERFSAQQFPDLHSELNLSSLELGDSALYFCASSVESGQSYEQYFGPGTRLTVT.

The chain joins TRBV5-1 to TRBJ2-2, with D hard to call. CDR3 size: 14 residues. Per germline, CDR1 SGHRS and CDR2 YFSETQ. V lost 2 bases to trimming and J lost 6 bases, with 11 bases between them. The CDR3 loop is CASSFLDGAGELFF. In nucleotides, the CDR3 is TGCGCCAGCAGCTTCCTGGACGGAGCCGGGGAGCTGTTTTTT.

This clone was picked up a small number of times. This chain joins TRBV19 and TRBJ1-2; D call uncertain. This CDR3 is built from 13 residues. Germline-derived CDR1 and CDR2 are LNHDA and SQIVND (reference sequence). V lost 5 bases and J lost 4, with 11 bases in between. CDR3 region: CASSLPGAYGYTF. In DNA, the CDR3 is TGTGCCAGTAGTCTCCCTGGCGCCTATGGCTACACCTTC.

V is TRBV7-2 and J is TRBJ2-7; D could derive from TRBD1 or TRBD2 (5 bases each). CDR3 size: 14 residues. Germline values: CDR1 SGHTA, CDR2 FQGNSA. V lost 1 base to trimming and J lost 2 bases, with 9 bases between them. The CDR3: CASSLDGAAYEQYF. The CDR3 DNA is TGTGCCAGCAGCTTAGACGGGGCAGCCTACGAGCAGTACTTC.

V is TRBV7-9 and J is TRBJ2-3; D uncertain. The germline CDR1 and CDR2 sequences are SEHNR and FQNEAQ (reference sequence). The CDR3 consists of 12 residues. V was trimmed by 4 bases and J by 2 bases, leaving 4 bases between them. This CDR3 reads CASSSYTDTQYF. CDR3 coding DNA: TGTGCCAGCAGCTCCTACACAGATACGCAGTATTTT.

The chain joins TRBV2 to TRBJ1-2; unclear D gene. CDR1 SNHLY and CDR2 FYNNEI come from the germline V gene. The CDR3 spans 16 residues. The V end was cut by 3 bases, the J end by 0 bases, with 14 bases between. Here the CDR3 reads CASSETSLAANYGYTF. CDR3 sequence (DNA): TGTGCCAGCAGTGAGACGAGTCTCGCAGCTAACTATGGCTACACCTTC.

V usage is TRBV28 and J usage is TRBJ1-5, with unresolved D. Per germline, CDR1 MDHEN and CDR2 SYDVKM. V gave up 3 bases and J gave up 0 bases, with 12 bases separating them. There are 16 residues in the CDR3. For the CDR3, the DNA is TGTGCCAGCAGTTTCCCTAATTTGGGTAGCAATCAGCCCCAGCATTTT. Residues: CASSFPNLGSNQPQHF.

This clone was counted between two and nine times. The J gene is TRBJ1-2, the V gene TRBV6-5, with TRBD1 identical over 9 bases. V shed 4 bases, J shed 4 bases, and the junction held 4 bases outside the gene matches. Germline V gives CDR1 MNHEY, CDR2 SVGAGI. The CDR3 has 14 amino acids. CDR3 residues: CASSLTGGGYGYTF. DNA for the CDR3: TGTGCCAGCAGTTTAACAGGGGGCGGCTATGGCTACACCTTC.

This chain links TRBV29-1 with TRBJ2-7; 8 nucleotides agree with TRBD2. The length of the CDR3 is 14 residues. Trimming at V came to 3 bases and at J to 3 bases, leaving 7 bases not matched to a gene. CDR1 and CDR2 (germline): SQVTM, ANQGSEA. The CDR3 sequence is CSVDLAGGGYEQYF. The CDR3 bases are TGCAGCGTTGATCTAGCGGGTGGCGGCTACGAGCAGTACTTC.

As DNA, the CDR3 is TGTGCCAGCAGCACAGGGCGGGGCGAGCAGTACTTC. Translating gives CASSTGRGEQYF. The chain links TRBV28 to TRBJ2-7, with D perhaps matching TRBD1 or TRBD2 (6 bases each). V was shortened by 6 bases and J by 6 bases, with 12 bases between the two germline ends. The CDR3 runs 12 residues. The germline CDR1 and CDR2 sequences are MDHEN and SYDVKM.

This chain links TRBV9 with TRBJ2-3; a possible D gene is TRBD2 (5 bases). The V gene lost 0 bases and the J gene lost 6 bases, with 11 bases spanning the gap. Looked up from germline, CDR1 is SGDLS and CDR2 is YYNGEE. CDR3 length: 14 amino acids. The CDR3 loop reads CASSVGTSIDTQYF. CDR3 DNA sequence: TGTGCCAGCAGCGTAGGGACTTCTATCGATACGCAGTATTTT.

V is TRBV20-1 and J is TRBJ1-1, with unresolved D. Germline CDR1 reads DFQATT; CDR2 reads SNEGSKA (reference sequence). The CDR3 runs 11 residues. V gave up 6 bases and J gave up 5 bases, with 10 bases separating them. CDR3 in amino acids: CSAPHDTEAFF. CDR3 nucleotides: TGCAGTGCGCCCCATGATACTGAAGCTTTCTTT.

This clone has only one observation. This sequence joins TRBV4-3 and TRBJ2-7; 8 bases agree with TRBD2. The V and J ends lost 1 base and 4 bases, in that order; junction bases with no gene match: 3. Germline assignment: CDR1 LGHNA and CDR2 YSLEER. This CDR3 contains 14 residues. The CDR3 bases are TGCGCCAGCAGCCAAGGTCCTAGCGGGTACGAGCAGTACTTC. It is translated as CASSQGPSGYEQYF.

Only one count was recorded for this clone. The chain combines TRBV7-8 with TRBJ1-3, with D hard to call. V shed 1 base and J shed 8 bases, with 9 bases lying between them. The CDR3 consists of 13 residues. Germline assignment: CDR1 SGHVS and CDR2 FQNEAQ. CDR3 DNA sequence: TGTGCCAGCAGCTTAGGAGAGACCTACACCATATATTTT. It translates to CASSLGETYTIYF.

This chain uses TRBV6-1 with TRBJ2-7, with D possibly being TRBD2 (7 bases). Trimming removed 6 bases at V and 4 bases at J, with 13 bases between. This CDR3 has 13 amino acids. CDR1 and CDR2 (germline): MNHNS, SASEGT. As DNA, the CDR3 is TGTGCCAGCAGAGGGGGGGGGAATTACGAGCAGTACTTC. Translated: CASRGGGNYEQYF.

The chain employs TRBV7-7 and TRBJ2-1; 9 bases fit TRBD2. V dropped 2 bases and J dropped 2; count of bases not matched to a gene: 4. Germline assignment: CDR1 SSHAT and CDR2 FNYEAQ (reference sequence). The CDR3 extends over 16 amino acids. The CDR3 DNA reads as TGTGCCAGCAGCTTATTAGCGGGAGTACCCTACAATGAGCAGTTCTTC. This codes for CASSLLAGVPYNEQFF.

The table lists this clone with a count of one. The J gene is TRBJ2-1, the V gene TRBV9, with 10 bases that match TRBD2. This CDR3 contains 14 residues. V gave up 0 bases and J gave up 8 bases; unmatched junction bases: 2. Germline CDR1 reads SGDLS; CDR2 reads YYNGEE. CDR3: CASSVGLAGDEQFF. The CDR3 DNA reads TGTGCCAGCAGCGTAGGGCTAGCGGGAGATGAGCAGTTCTTC.

This chain links TRBV30 with TRBJ1-6; D is possibly TRBD1 (6 bases). Germline V gene sequence: CDR1 GTSNPN, CDR2 SVGIG (reference sequence). The CDR3 extends over 14 amino acids. V gave up 3 bases and J gave up 7 bases, with 13 bases separating them. CDR3 in DNA: TGTGCCTGGAGACGACAGGCCTTCAATTCACCCCTCCACTTT. Translated, it gives CAWRRQAFNSPLHF.

This chain links TRBV5-1 with TRBJ2-7; a possible D gene is TRBD2 (7 bases). Per germline, CDR1 SGHRS and CDR2 YFSETQ. The CDR3 is 18 residues long. V was clipped by 2 bases and J by 2 bases, with 23 bases between them. The CDR3: CASSFRSSGGAKTYEQYF. CDR3 nucleotides: TGCGCCAGCAGCTTCAGGTCTAGTGGGGGGGCCAAAACCTACGAGCAGTACTTC.

V and J are TRBV30 and TRBJ1-2, with unresolved D. The CDR3 contains 13 residues. CDR1 and CDR2 (germline): GTSNPN, SVGIG (reference sequence). V was cut by 3 bases and J by 6 bases, with 14 bases left in between. The CDR3 sequence is CAWSGLEIDGYTF. The CDR3, as DNA: TGTGCCTGGAGCGGGCTGGAAATCGATGGCTACACCTTC.

V is TRBV7-2 and J is TRBJ2-5, with 11 bases that match TRBD2. CDR1 and CDR2 (germline): SGHTA, FQGNSA. The CDR3 has 16 amino acids. Trimming at V came to 1 base and at J to 4 bases, leaving 5 bases not matched to a gene. The CDR3 nucleotides are TGTGCCAGCAGCTTAGGGCTAGCGGGGGGCGGAGAGACCCAGTACTTC. This encodes CASSLGLAGGGETQYF.

The rearrangement uses TRBV4-3 and TRBJ1-4, with a tentative D call TRBD1 (5 bases). The CDR3 length is 15 residues. V shed 0 bases and J shed 8 bases, with 13 bases lying between them. Germline assignment: CDR1 LGHNA and CDR2 YSLEER. The CDR3: CASSQDSAGNEKLFF. In DNA form, the CDR3 reads TGCGCCAGCAGCCAAGATTCGGCAGGGAACGAAAAACTGTTTTTT.

V usage is TRBV30 and J usage is TRBJ2-7; tentatively, D is TRBD1 (6 bases). This CDR3 is built from 14 residues. CDR1 is GTSNPN, CDR2 SVGIG, per germline (reference sequence). V dropped 0 bases and J dropped 5 bases, with 14 bases sitting between them. The CDR3 DNA reads as TGTGCCTGGAGTGTATCGTCCAGGGGAAACGAGCAGTACTTC. Translating gives CAWSVSSRGNEQYF.

The rearrangement links TRBV6-5 to TRBJ1-2, with a weak D call TRBD1 (6 bases). Trimming cost V 6 bases and J 8 bases, with 13 bases left between them. The CDR3 totals 12 residues. Germline V gene data show CDR1 as MNHEY and CDR2 as SVGAGI. CDR3 sequence: CASSLRGAGYTF. Here the CDR3 DNA reads TGTGCCAGCAGCCTCAGGGGAGCGGGCTACACCTTC.

This clone was seen only a few times. CDR3 sequence: CASSGTSGVSYEQYF. In DNA form, the CDR3 reads TGTGCCAGCAGCGGGACTAGCGGGGTTTCCTACGAGCAGTACTTC. The chain employs TRBV2 and TRBJ2-7; 13 bases fit TRBD2. Germline CDR1 and CDR2: SNHLY and FYNNEI. V was clipped by 6 bases and J by 1 base; unmatched bases: 3. This CDR3 is 15 amino acids long.

The V call is TRBV19, the J call TRBJ1-5; D is unclear. V lost 4 bases and J 0 bases, leaving 10 bases between the germline ends. Germline CDR1 is LNHDA and CDR2 is SQIVND (reference sequence). The CDR3 extends over 15 amino acids. Here the CDR3 reads CASSSSGYSNQPQHF. CDR3 DNA: TGTGCCAGTAGTAGTAGCGGGTATAGCAATCAGCCCCAGCATTTT. The complete variable domain, with remaining parts taken from reference TRBV19 and TRBJ1-5, reads DGGITQSPKYLFRKEGQNVTLSCEQNLNHDAMYWYRQDPGQGLRLIYYSQIVNDFQKGDIAEGYSVSREKKESFPLTVTSAQKNPTAFYLCASSSSGYSNQPQHFGDGTRLSIL.

This chain's CDR3 is CASSIIPLLAGNTGELFF. The DNA of the CDR3 is TGTGCCAGTAGTATAATCCCCCTTCTAGCGGGGAACACCGGGGAGCTGTTTTTT. The chain is built from TRBV19 and TRBJ2-2, with TRBD2 matching over 8 bases. The CDR3 is made up of 18 amino acids. Germline assignment: CDR1 LNHDA and CDR2 SQIVND (reference sequence). With 2 bases clipped from V and 1 base from J, the junction kept 9 bases outside the gene matches.